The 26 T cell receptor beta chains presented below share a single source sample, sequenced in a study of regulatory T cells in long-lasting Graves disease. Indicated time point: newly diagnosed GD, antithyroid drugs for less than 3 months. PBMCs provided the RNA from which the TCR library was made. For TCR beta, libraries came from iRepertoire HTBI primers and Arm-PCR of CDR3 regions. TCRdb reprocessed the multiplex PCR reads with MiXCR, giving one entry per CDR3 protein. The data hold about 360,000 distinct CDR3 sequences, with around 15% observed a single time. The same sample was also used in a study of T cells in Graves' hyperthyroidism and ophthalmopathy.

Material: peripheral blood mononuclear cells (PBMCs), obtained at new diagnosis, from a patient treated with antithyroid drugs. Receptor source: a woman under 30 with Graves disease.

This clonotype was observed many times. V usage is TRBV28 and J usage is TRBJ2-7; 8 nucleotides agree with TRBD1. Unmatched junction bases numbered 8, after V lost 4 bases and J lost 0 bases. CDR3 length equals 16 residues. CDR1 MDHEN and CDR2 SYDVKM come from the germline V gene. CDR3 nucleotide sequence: TGTGCCAGCAGTTCCCTGGGGGGACAGGTCTCCTACGAGCAGTACTTC. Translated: CASSSLGGQVSYEQYF.

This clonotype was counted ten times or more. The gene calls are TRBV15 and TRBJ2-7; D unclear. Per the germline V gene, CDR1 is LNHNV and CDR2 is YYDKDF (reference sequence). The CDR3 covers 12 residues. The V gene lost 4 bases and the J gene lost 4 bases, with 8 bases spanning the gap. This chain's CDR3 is CATSKDGYEQYF. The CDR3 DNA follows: TGTGCCACCAGCAAGGACGGGTACGAGCAGTACTTC.

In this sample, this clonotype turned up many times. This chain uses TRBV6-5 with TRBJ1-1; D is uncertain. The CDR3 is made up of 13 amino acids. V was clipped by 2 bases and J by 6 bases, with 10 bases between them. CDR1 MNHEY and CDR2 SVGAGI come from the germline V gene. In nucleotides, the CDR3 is TGTGCCAGCAGTTACGCCTCGGGAGCTGAAGCTTTCTTT. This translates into CASSYASGAEAFF.

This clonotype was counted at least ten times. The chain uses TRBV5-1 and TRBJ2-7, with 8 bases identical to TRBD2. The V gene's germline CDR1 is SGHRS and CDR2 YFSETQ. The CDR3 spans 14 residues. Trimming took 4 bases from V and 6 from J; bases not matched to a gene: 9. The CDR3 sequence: CASSPGTRETEQYF. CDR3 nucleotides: TGCGCCAGCAGCCCAGGGACTAGGGAAACCGAGCAGTACTTC.

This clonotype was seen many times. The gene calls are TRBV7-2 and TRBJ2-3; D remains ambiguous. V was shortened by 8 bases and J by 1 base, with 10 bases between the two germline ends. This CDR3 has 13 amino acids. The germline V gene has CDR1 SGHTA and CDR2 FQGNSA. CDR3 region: CASRTEGTDTQYF. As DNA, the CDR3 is TGTGCCAGCCGGACCGAGGGCACAGATACGCAGTATTTT.

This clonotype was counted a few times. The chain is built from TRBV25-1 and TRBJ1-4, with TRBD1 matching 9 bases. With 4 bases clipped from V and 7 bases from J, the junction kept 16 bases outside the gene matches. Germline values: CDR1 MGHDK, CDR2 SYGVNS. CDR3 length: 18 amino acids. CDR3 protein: CASSGAVGSGTGLEKLFF. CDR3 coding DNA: TGTGCCAGCAGTGGTGCTGTTGGATCGGGGACAGGGCTTGAAAAACTGTTTTTT.

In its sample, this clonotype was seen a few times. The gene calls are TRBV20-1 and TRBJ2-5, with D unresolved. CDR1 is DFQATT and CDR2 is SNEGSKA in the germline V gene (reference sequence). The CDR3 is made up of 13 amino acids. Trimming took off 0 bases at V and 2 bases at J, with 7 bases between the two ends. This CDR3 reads CSARDPLQETQYF. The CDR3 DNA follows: TGCAGTGCTAGAGATCCCCTGCAAGAGACCCAGTACTTC.

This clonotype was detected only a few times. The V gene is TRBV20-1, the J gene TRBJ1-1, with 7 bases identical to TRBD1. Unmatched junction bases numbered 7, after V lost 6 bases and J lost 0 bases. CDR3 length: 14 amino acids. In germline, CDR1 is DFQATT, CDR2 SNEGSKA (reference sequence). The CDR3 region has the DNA TGCAGTGCAAGACAGGGTTGGGTGAACACTGAAGCTTTCTTT. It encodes CSARQGWVNTEAFF.

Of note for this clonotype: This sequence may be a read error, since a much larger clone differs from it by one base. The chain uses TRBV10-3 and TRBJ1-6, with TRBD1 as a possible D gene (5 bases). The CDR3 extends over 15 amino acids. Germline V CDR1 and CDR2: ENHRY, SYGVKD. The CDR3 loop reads CASTTAIDRNSPLRF. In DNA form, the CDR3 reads TGTGCCAGCACGACAGCCATTGACCGGAATTCACCCCTCCGCTTT.

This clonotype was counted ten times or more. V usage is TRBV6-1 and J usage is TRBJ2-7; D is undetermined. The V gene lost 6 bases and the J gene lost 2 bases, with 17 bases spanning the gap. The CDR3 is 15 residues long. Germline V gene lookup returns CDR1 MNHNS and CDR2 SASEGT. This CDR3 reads CASRGATTATYEQYF. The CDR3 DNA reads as TGTGCCAGCAGGGGTGCCACGACGGCTACCTACGAGCAGTACTTC.

This CDR3 is CASSYSGTSEQYF. Written as DNA, the CDR3 is TGTGCCAGCAGTTACTCCGGGACAAGCGAGCAGTACTTC. The chain couples TRBV6-5 to TRBJ2-7; D is possibly TRBD1 (6 bases). This CDR3 comprises 13 residues. Germline CDR1 MNHEY, CDR2 SVGAGI. Trimming cost V 0 bases and J 6 bases, with 9 bases left between them.

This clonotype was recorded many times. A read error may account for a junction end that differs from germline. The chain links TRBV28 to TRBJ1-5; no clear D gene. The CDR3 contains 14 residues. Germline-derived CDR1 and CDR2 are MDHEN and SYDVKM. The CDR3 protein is CASSFVGHASAQRF. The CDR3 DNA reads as TGTGCCAGCAGTTTCGTTGGGCACGCATCAGCCCAGCGTTTT.

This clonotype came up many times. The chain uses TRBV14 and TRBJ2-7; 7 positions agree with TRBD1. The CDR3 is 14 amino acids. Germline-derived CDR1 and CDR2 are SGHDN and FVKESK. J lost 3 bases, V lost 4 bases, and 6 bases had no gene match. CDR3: CASSPQGFDYEQYF. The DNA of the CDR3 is TGTGCCAGCAGCCCACAGGGGTTTGACTACGAGCAGTACTTC. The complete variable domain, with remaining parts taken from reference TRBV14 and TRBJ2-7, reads EAGVTQFPSHSVIEKGQTVTLRCDPISGHDNLYWYRRVMGKEIKFLLHFVKESKQDESGMPNNRFLAERTGGTYSTLKVQPAELEDSGVYFCASSPQGFDYEQYFGPGTRLTVT.

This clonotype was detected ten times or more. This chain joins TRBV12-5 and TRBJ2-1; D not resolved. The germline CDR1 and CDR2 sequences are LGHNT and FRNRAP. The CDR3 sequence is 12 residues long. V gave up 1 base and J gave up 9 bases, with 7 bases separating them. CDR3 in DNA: TGTGCTAGTGGTTTGGACTGGGGTGAGCAGTTCTTC. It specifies CASGLDWGEQFF.

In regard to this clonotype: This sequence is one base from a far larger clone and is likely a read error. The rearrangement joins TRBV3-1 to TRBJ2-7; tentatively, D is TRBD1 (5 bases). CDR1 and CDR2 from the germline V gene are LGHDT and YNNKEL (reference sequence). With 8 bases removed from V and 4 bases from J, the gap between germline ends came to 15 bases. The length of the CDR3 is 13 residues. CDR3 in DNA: TGTGCCAGCCCCGAGACAGTGGTTTACGAGCAGTACTTC. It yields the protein CASPETVVYEQYF.

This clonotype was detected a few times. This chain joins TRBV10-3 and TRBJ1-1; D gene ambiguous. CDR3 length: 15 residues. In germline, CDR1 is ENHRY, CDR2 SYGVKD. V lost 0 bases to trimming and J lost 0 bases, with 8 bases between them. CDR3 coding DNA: TGTGCCATCAGTGAGTCGCCGATAATGAACACTGAAGCTTTCTTT. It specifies CAISESPIMNTEAFF.

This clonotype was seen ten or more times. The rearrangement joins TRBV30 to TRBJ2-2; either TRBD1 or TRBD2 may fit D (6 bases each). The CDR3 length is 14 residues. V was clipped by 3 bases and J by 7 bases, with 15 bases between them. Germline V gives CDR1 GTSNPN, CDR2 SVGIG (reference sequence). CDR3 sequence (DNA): TGTGCCTGGAGGCGTGACAGGCGGGGCGGGGAGCTGTTTTTT. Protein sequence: CAWRRDRRGGELFF. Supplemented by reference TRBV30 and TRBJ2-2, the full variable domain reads SQTIHQWPATLVQPVGSPLSLECTVEGTSNPNLYWYRQAAGRGLQLLFYSVGIGQISSEVPQNLSASRPQDRQFILSSKKLLLSDSGFYLCAWRRDRRGGELFFGEGSRLTVL.

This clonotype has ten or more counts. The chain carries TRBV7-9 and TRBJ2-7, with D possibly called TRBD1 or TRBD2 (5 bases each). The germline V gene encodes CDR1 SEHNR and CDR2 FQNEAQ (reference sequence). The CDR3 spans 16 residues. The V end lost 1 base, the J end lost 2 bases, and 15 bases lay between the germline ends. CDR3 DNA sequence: TGTGCCAGCAGCTTAGTTGCCGGGACGGTTGCCTACGAGCAGTACTTC. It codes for CASSLVAGTVAYEQYF.

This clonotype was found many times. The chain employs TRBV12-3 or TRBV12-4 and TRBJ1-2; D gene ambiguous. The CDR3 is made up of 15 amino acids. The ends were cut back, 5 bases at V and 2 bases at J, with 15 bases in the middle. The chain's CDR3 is CASSKGRGPNYGYTF. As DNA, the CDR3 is TGTGCCAGCAGTAAGGGTCGCGGACCGAACTATGGCTACACCTTC.

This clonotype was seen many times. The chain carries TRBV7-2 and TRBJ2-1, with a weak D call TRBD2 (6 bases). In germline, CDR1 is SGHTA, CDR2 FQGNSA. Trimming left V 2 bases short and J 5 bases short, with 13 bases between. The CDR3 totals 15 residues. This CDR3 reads CASSLWGLSNNEQFF. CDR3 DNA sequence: TGTGCCAGCAGCTTATGGGGACTGTCGAACAATGAGCAGTTCTTC.

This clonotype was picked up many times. CDR3 in DNA: TGTGCCAGCAGCTTTCACCCTGGCGAGCAGTACTTC. Translating it yields CASSFHPGEQYF. The chain is built from TRBV11-3 and TRBJ2-7; D remains unclear. The germline gives CDR1 SGHNT, CDR2 YENEEA. The CDR3 has 12 amino acids. Trimming took 3 bases from V and 6 from J, leaving 9 bases between them. Full variable domain (outside the CDR3, taken from reference TRBV11-3 and TRBJ2-7): EAGVVQSPRYKIIEKKQPVAFWCNPISGHNTLYWYLQNLGQGPELLIRYENEEAVDDSQLPKDRFSAERLKGVDSTLKIQPAELGDSAVYLCASSFHPGEQYFGPGTRLTVT.

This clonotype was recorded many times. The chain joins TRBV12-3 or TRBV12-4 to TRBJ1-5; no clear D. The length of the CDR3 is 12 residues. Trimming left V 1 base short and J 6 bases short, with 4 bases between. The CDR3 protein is CASSLGTQPQHF. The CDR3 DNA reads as TGTGCCAGCAGTTTAGGTACTCAGCCCCAGCATTTT.

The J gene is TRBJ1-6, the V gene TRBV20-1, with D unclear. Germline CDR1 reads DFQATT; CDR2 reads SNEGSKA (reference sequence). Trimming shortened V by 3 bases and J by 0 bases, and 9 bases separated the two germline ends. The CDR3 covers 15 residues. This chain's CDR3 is CSARVGSSYNSPLHF. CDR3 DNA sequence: TGCAGTGCTAGGGTTGGAAGCTCCTATAATTCACCCCTCCACTTT.

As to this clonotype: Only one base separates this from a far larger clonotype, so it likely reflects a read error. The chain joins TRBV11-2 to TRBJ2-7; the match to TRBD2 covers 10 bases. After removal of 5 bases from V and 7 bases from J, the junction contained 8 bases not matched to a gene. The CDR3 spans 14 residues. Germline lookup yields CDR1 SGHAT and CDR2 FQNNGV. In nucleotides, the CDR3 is TGTGCCAGCAGCACCATAGCGGGAGGCAATGAGCAGTACTTC. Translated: CASSTIAGGNEQYF.

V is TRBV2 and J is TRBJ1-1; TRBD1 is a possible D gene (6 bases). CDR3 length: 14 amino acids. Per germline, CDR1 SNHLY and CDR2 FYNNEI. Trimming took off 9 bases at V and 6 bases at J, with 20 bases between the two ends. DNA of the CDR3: TGTGCCAGTCAGACGGGACACGGGAAGGCTGAAGCTTTCTTT. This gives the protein CASQTGHGKAEAFF.

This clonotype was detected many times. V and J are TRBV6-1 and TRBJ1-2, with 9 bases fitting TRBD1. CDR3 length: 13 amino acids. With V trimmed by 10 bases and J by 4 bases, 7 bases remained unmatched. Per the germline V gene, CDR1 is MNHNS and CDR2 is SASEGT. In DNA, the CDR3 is TGTGCCACCCTGACAGGGGGTAGCTATGGCTACACCTTC. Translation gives CATLTGGSYGYTF.